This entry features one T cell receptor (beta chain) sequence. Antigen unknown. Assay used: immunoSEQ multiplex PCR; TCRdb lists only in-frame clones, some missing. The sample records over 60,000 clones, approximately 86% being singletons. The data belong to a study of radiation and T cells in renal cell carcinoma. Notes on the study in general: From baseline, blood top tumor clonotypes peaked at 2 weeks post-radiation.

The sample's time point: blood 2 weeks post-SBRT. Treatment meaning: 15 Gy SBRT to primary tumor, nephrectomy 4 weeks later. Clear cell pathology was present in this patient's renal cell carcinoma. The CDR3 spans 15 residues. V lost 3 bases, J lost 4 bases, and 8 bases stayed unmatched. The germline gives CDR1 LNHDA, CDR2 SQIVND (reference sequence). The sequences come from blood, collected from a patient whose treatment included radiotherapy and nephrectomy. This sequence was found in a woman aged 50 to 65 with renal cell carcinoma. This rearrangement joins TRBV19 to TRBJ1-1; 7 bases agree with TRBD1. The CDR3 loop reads CASSIRSQGVTEAFF. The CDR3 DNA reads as TGTGCCAGTAGTATTCGATCTCAGGGGGTCACTGAAGCTTTCTTT.